The rows below give T cell receptor beta chains drawn from one sample of a study of glioma-infiltrating T cells. MiXCR, applied by TCRdb to the multiplex PCR reads, yields one record per CDR3 protein. The sample consists of about 140,000 distinct CDR3 sequences, around 40% of them appearing once. Source material: glioma tissue, nonneoplastic brain tissue, or PBMCs (not recorded which). Every receptor here comes from a human donor with low-grade glioma or glioblastoma, undergoing nonglioma brain surgery, or in good health (not recorded which). Each CDR3 is given with its conserved first and last residue. Each record gives: V gene, clone size, J gene, D gene, CDR3 protein, CDR3 DNA. The D gene is left open where the match is weak. Not every row has a clone size; where given, it reads once, few, many or a size class.

v_gene: TRBV28
abundance: few
j_gene: TRBJ2-7
d_gene: TRBD1
CDR3aa: CASTPPGQGYEQYF
CDR3nt: TGTGCCAGCACTCCCCCAGGACAGGGCTACGAGCAGTACTTC

v_gene: TRBV6-5
abundance: NA
j_gene: TRBJ1-4
d_gene: NA
CDR3aa: CASSAYRATNEKLFF
CDR3nt: TGTGCCAGCAGCGCCTACAGGGCAACTAATGAAAAACTGTTTTTT

v_gene: TRBV6-5
abundance: NA
j_gene: TRBJ1-2
d_gene: NA
CDR3aa: CASEDQGGYTF
CDR3nt: TGTGCCAGCGAGGACCAGGGTGGCTACACCTTC

v_gene: TRBV6-1
abundance: NA
j_gene: TRBJ2-5
d_gene: NA
CDR3aa: CASSEAQWEETQYF
CDR3nt: TGTGCCAGCAGTGAAGCGCAATGGGAAGAGACCCAGTACTTC

v_gene: TRBV20-1
abundance: NA
j_gene: TRBJ2-5
d_gene: NA
CDR3aa: CSASQSPRGETQNF
CDR3nt: TGCAGTGCTAGTCAGTCGCCCCGCGGGGAGACCCAGAACTTC

v_gene: TRBV5-1
abundance: NA
j_gene: TRBJ2-1
d_gene: NA
CDR3aa: CASSLVSTSYNEQFF
CDR3nt: TGCGCCAGCAGCTTGGTTAGTACCTCCTACAATGAGCAGTTCTTC

v_gene: TRBV7-9
abundance: NA
j_gene: TRBJ2-7
d_gene: TRBD1
CDR3aa: CASSLQTGGEQYF
CDR3nt: TGTGCCAGCAGCTTACAGACAGGGGGCGAGCAGTACTTC

v_gene: TRBV7-2
abundance: NA
j_gene: TRBJ2-1
d_gene: NA
CDR3aa: CASSFASRGSYNEQFF
CDR3nt: TGTGCCAGCAGCTTCGCTTCGAGGGGGTCCTACAATGAGCAGTTCTTC

v_gene: TRBV6-6
abundance: NA
j_gene: TRBJ2-1
d_gene: NA
CDR3aa: CASSYSIRTHEQFF
CDR3nt: TGTGCCAGCAGTTACTCGATACGGACACATGAGCAGTTCTTC

v_gene: TRBV18
abundance: NA
j_gene: TRBJ2-5
d_gene: NA
CDR3aa: CASSSRQKETQYF
CDR3nt: TGTGCCAGCTCATCCAGACAGAAAGAGACCCAGTACTTC

v_gene: TRBV15
abundance: NA
j_gene: TRBJ1-5
d_gene: NA
CDR3aa: CATSRGVSSNQPQHF
CDR3nt: TGTGCCACCAGCAGAGGAGTTTCCTCAAATCAGCCCCAGCATTTT

v_gene: TRBV18
abundance: NA
j_gene: TRBJ1-2
d_gene: NA
CDR3aa: CASSPEQVYGYTF
CDR3nt: TGTGCCAGCTCCCCGGAACAGGTTTATGGCTACACCTTC

v_gene: TRBV7-2
abundance: NA
j_gene: TRBJ1-1
d_gene: TRBD1
CDR3aa: CASTGGETEAFF
CDR3nt: TGTGCCAGCACAGGGGGAGAAACTGAAGCTTTCTTT

v_gene: TRBV6-2/TRBV6-3
abundance: few
j_gene: TRBJ1-1
d_gene: NA
CDR3aa: CASIRDGLLSEAFF
CDR3nt: TGTGCCAGCATCAGAGACGGTCTACTCTCTGAAGCTTTCTTT

v_gene: TRBV24-1
abundance: once
j_gene: TRBJ2-3
d_gene: NA
CDR3aa: CATSALGTDTQYF
CDR3nt: TGTGCCACCAGTGCCTTGGGCACAGATACGCAGTATTTT

v_gene: TRBV27
abundance: many
j_gene: TRBJ1-1
d_gene: NA
CDR3aa: CASRRENTGDAFF
CDR3nt: TGTGCCAGCAGACGCGAAAATACGGGTGACGCTTTCTTT

v_gene: TRBV6-2/TRBV6-3
abundance: few
j_gene: TRBJ2-1
d_gene: TRBD2
CDR3aa: CASSSIAGGGEQFF
CDR3nt: TGTGCCAGCAGTTCGATAGCGGGGGGAGGTGAGCAGTTCTTC

v_gene: TRBV10-2
abundance: few
j_gene: TRBJ2-2
d_gene: NA
CDR3aa: CASSVGVGTGELFF
CDR3nt: TGCGCCAGCAGTGTCGGGGTGGGGACCGGGGAGCTGTTTTTT

v_gene: TRBV18
abundance: NA
j_gene: TRBJ2-3
d_gene: NA
CDR3aa: CASSLQDLSDTQYF
CDR3nt: TGTGCCAGCTCACTACAGGACTTGTCGGATACGCAGTATTTT

v_gene: TRBV2
abundance: NA
j_gene: TRBJ1-2
d_gene: NA
CDR3aa: CASSEQQGAGGYTF
CDR3nt: TGTGCCAGCAGTGAACAACAGGGAGCGGGGGGCTACACCTTC

v_gene: TRBV4-1
abundance: NA
j_gene: TRBJ2-3
d_gene: TRBD2
CDR3aa: CASSLWGGGSTDTQYF
CDR3nt: TGCGCCAGCAGTTTATGGGGGGGGGGGAGCACAGATACGCAGTATTTT

v_gene: TRBV7-9
abundance: NA
j_gene: TRBJ2-5
d_gene: TRBD2
CDR3aa: CASSLSNSGGQETQYF
CDR3nt: TGTGCCAGCAGCTTATCGAATAGCGGGGGACAAGAGACCCAGTACTTC

v_gene: TRBV20-1
abundance: few
j_gene: TRBJ1-2
d_gene: NA
CDR3aa: CSAPQQRPGGYTF
CDR3nt: TGCAGTGCTCCCCAACAGAGACCAGGCGGCTACACCTTC

v_gene: TRBV12-3/TRBV12-4
abundance: NA
j_gene: TRBJ2-2
d_gene: NA
CDR3aa: CASSRRYGELFF
CDR3nt: TGTGCCAGCAGTCGAAGATACGGGGAGCTGTTTTTT

v_gene: TRBV19
abundance: NA
j_gene: TRBJ2-1
d_gene: TRBD2
CDR3aa: CASSLSGFYNEQFF
CDR3nt: TGTGCCAGTAGCCTTAGCGGGTTCTACAATGAGCAGTTCTTC

v_gene: TRBV19
abundance: NA
j_gene: TRBJ1-5
d_gene: TRBD1
CDR3aa: CASSNSGRGINQPQHF
CDR3nt: TGTGCCAGTAGTAACTCCGGCAGGGGGATTAATCAGCCCCAGCATTTT

v_gene: TRBV29-1
abundance: NA
j_gene: TRBJ2-3
d_gene: NA
CDR3aa: CSVVDGVTSTGTQYF
CDR3nt: TGCAGCGTTGTAGACGGAGTAACTAGCACAGGTACGCAGTATTTT

v_gene: TRBV28
abundance: NA
j_gene: TRBJ1-2
d_gene: NA
CDR3aa: CASTKSGNYGYTF
CDR3nt: TGTGCCAGCACCAAGTCGGGTAACTATGGCTACACCTTC

v_gene: TRBV27
abundance: few
j_gene: TRBJ1-6
d_gene: TRBD1
CDR3aa: CASSLSGTDNSPLHF
CDR3nt: TGTGCCAGCAGTTTATCGGGGACAGACAATTCACCCCTCCACTTT

v_gene: TRBV6-2/TRBV6-3
abundance: NA
j_gene: TRBJ2-7
d_gene: NA
CDR3aa: CASSYGQYEQYF
CDR3nt: TGTGCCAGCAGTTACGGGCAATACGAGCAGTACTTC

v_gene: TRBV25-1
abundance: few
j_gene: TRBJ2-3
d_gene: NA
CDR3aa: CASSDRTDTQYF
CDR3nt: TGTGCCAGCAGTGACCGCACAGATACGCAGTATTTT

v_gene: TRBV20-1
abundance: few
j_gene: TRBJ2-7
d_gene: NA
CDR3aa: CSLSEPGWDGQYF
CDR3nt: TGCAGTCTTTCGGAGCCAGGATGGGACGGGCAGTACTTC

v_gene: TRBV2
abundance: NA
j_gene: TRBJ2-3
d_gene: TRBD2
CDR3aa: CASSPTSWGTDTQYF
CDR3nt: TGTGCCAGCAGTCCGACTAGCTGGGGCACAGATACGCAGTATTTT

v_gene: TRBV20-1
abundance: NA
j_gene: TRBJ2-7
d_gene: NA
CDR3aa: CSAWTVSYEQYF
CDR3nt: TGCAGTGCCTGGACGGTCTCCTACGAGCAGTACTTC

v_gene: TRBV18
abundance: few
j_gene: TRBJ2-5
d_gene: NA
CDR3aa: CASSPARETQYF
CDR3nt: TGTGCCAGCTCACCTGCCCGAGAGACCCAGTACTTC

v_gene: TRBV7-2
abundance: few
j_gene: TRBJ2-5
d_gene: NA
CDR3aa: CASSTTSIRPSVTQYF
CDR3nt: TGTGCCAGCAGCACAACCTCGATCAGGCCAAGTGTGACCCAGTACTTC

v_gene: TRBV19
abundance: NA
j_gene: TRBJ1-5
d_gene: NA
CDR3aa: CASSATVSQPQHF
CDR3nt: TGTGCCAGTAGTGCGACTGTAAGCCAGCCCCAGCATTTT

v_gene: TRBV4-1
abundance: few
j_gene: TRBJ1-5
d_gene: NA
CDR3aa: CASSSRKDQPQHF
CDR3nt: TGCGCCAGCAGCTCTAGAAAGGATCAGCCCCAGCATTTT

v_gene: TRBV6-2/TRBV6-3
abundance: NA
j_gene: TRBJ2-2
d_gene: TRBD2
CDR3aa: CASTLAGPTGELFF
CDR3nt: TGTGCCAGCACGCTAGCGGGACCCACCGGGGAGCTGTTTTTT

v_gene: TRBV19
abundance: few
j_gene: TRBJ2-1
d_gene: NA
CDR3aa: CASRKDSPHNEQFF
CDR3nt: TGTGCCAGTAGGAAAGACTCCCCTCACAATGAGCAGTTCTTC

v_gene: TRBV7-2
abundance: NA
j_gene: TRBJ1-6
d_gene: NA
CDR3aa: CASTQNNSPVHF
CDR3nt: TGTGCCAGTACACAGAATAATTCACCCGTCCACTTT